This T cell receptor beta chain was documented in a study of cytotoxic CD8 clonotypes in ibrutinib-treated CLL. Study summary: There were approximately ten relapsed/refractory patients and approximately 16 treatment-naive patients, and under 18 were IGHV unmutated.

A single count supports this clone. The antigen remains undetermined. Notes on the study in general: Clonality went higher at ibrutinib response and then dropped back toward baseline at progression. Public clonotypes were seen rarely and were contracted or stable on treatment.

Method: immunoSEQ multiplex PCR; TCRdb's copy keeps in-frame clones and lacks some. This sample yields about 140,000 clones, of which around 93% are seen a single time; 10% to 13% belongs to the top ten. This CDR3 is built from 13 residues. The germline V and J ends were trimmed by 4 bases and 5 bases, with 12 bases remaining between them. Germline V gives CDR1 SGHNT, CDR2 YYREEE (reference sequence). The TCR was taken from a human donor with chronic lymphocytic leukemia. The genes are TRBV5-4 and TRBJ2-5; no clear D gene. This specimen consisted of PBMCs, obtained after 12 months of ibrutinib treatment. The CDR3 region is CASSLLAQETQYF. CDR3 coding DNA: TGTGCCAGCAGCCTGTTGGCTCAGGAGACCCAGTACTTC.